The 16 T cell receptor beta chains given below trace back to one sample, sequenced in a study of cytomegalovirus exposure and HLA in healthy donors. With 60 Vbeta and 13 Jbeta primers, the PCR was carried out. Repertoires were generated with immunoSEQ multiplex PCR, while TCRdb's copy carries only in-frame clones and drops some. The table has 75,000 to 90,000 clones, roughly 80% seen once. Sequencing was done on a sample of PBMCs. These receptors came from a woman aged 40 to 50 in good health and CMV-seropositive.

On this clone: The junction and the germline gene differ at one end; a read error may be behind it. The gene calls are TRBV4-1 and TRBJ1-5, with D tentatively TRBD1 (6 bases). This CDR3 contains 15 residues. Germline values: CDR1 MGHRA, CDR2 YSYEKL. In DNA form, the CDR3 reads TGCGCCAGCAGCCAAGATTCAGGGGTTCGTCAGCCCCAGAATTTT. Translating it yields CASSQDSGVRQPQNF.

V and J are TRBV7-9 and TRBJ2-7; 9 nucleotides agree with TRBD1. The CDR3 totals 19 residues. Germline-derived CDR1 and CDR2 are SEHNR and FQNEAQ (reference sequence). Germline trimming cut 2 bases from V and 2 bases from J; bases unmatched to any gene: 16. This CDR3 is CASSLYPNLRDRAPYEQYF. Here the CDR3 DNA reads TGTGCCAGCAGCTTATACCCGAACTTACGGGACAGGGCCCCCTACGAGCAGTACTTC.

The chain has TRBV13 and TRBJ1-1, with D tentatively TRBD1 (6 bases). CDR3 size: 14 residues. Trimming shortened V by 6 bases and J by 7 bases, and 18 bases separated the two germline ends. Germline loops: CDR1 PRHDT, CDR2 FYEKMQ (reference sequence). CDR3 DNA sequence: TGTGCCAGCAGGCTATCCAGGGGACCTCTTGAAGCTTTCTTT. Amino acid sequence: CASRLSRGPLEAFF.

This clone has at least ten counts. V and J are TRBV28 and TRBJ1-2; 9 nucleotides line up with TRBD1. CDR3 length: 13 residues. V shed 10 bases, J shed 5 bases, and the junction held 8 bases outside the gene matches. The germline V gene has CDR1 MDHEN and CDR2 SYDVKM. The DNA for the CDR3 is TGTGCCACAGCTATGGGGACAGGGTATGGCTACACCTTC. Its translation: CATAMGTGYGYTF.

The chain recombines TRBV11-2 with TRBJ1-5, with no clear D. The CDR3 contains 14 residues. Trimming took off 5 bases at V and 2 bases at J, with 10 bases between the two ends. Germline V gene sequence: CDR1 SGHAT, CDR2 FQNNGV. The CDR3 spells CASSAVVGNQPQHF. CDR3 sequence (DNA): TGTGCCAGCAGCGCCGTAGTTGGCAATCAGCCCCAGCATTTT. Based on the CDR3 plus reference TRBV11-2 and TRBJ1-5, the full variable domain is EAGVAQSPRYKIIEKRQSVAFWCNPISGHATLYWYQQILGQGPKLLIQFQNNGVVDDSQLPKDRFSAERLKGVDSTLKIQPAKLEDSAVYLCASSAVVGNQPQHFGDGTRLSIL.

The chain joins TRBV6-1 to TRBJ2-7; D is perhaps TRBD2 (6 bases). The CDR3 has 14 amino acids. V lost 1 base, J lost 2 bases, and 9 bases lay in between. CDR1 MNHNS and CDR2 SASEGT come from the germline V gene. The CDR3 DNA sequence: TGTGCCAGCAGTGAAGGGACGGGGGCCTACGAGCAGTACTTC. It translates to CASSEGTGAYEQYF.

CDR3 sequence: CATSEGTGGALWGYTF. The CDR3 bases are TGTGCCACCAGCGAGGGGACAGGGGGCGCGTTGTGGGGCTACACCTTC. The chain combines TRBV15 with TRBJ1-2, with 12 nucleotides matching TRBD1. V dropped 5 bases and J dropped 8; count of bases not matched to a gene: 12. This CDR3 spans 16 amino acids. Germline V gene lookup returns CDR1 LNHNV and CDR2 YYDKDF (reference sequence).

CDR3 nucleotides: TGTGCCAGCAGTGAAGGGACTAGCGGGACCAATGAGCAGTTCTTC. Translating gives CASSEGTSGTNEQFF. V gene TRBV27 combines with J gene TRBJ2-1; 13 nucleotides match TRBD2. The CDR3 extends over 15 amino acids. CDR1 is MNHEY, CDR2 SMNVEV, per germline (reference sequence). After removal of 5 bases from V and 6 bases from J, the junction contained 4 bases not matched to a gene.

The sample holds a few counts of this clone. The chain carries TRBV30 and TRBJ1-2; D gene ambiguous. Germline V gene sequence: CDR1 GTSNPN, CDR2 SVGIG (reference sequence). The CDR3 has 13 amino acids. Between the trimmed V and J ends, which lost 3 bases and 2 bases, there was a span of 10 bases. The CDR3 nucleotides read TGTGCCTGGAGCGAGGGATCGAACTATGGCTACACCTTC. Amino acids: CAWSEGSNYGYTF.

The chain uses TRBV19 and TRBJ1-1; D remains ambiguous. Germline V CDR1 and CDR2: LNHDA, SQIVND (reference sequence). The CDR3 spans 17 residues. The V end was cut by 2 bases, the J end by 0 bases, with 16 bases between. The CDR3 coding sequence is TGTGCCAGTAGTATAACGATGGGTTCGGGTTTGAACACTGAAGCTTTCTTT. Its translation is CASSITMGSGLNTEAFF.

This chain links TRBV4-1 with TRBJ2-1, with D possibly TRBD2 on 5 matching bases. The germline CDR1 and CDR2 sequences are MGHRA and YSYEKL. Deletions cut 1 base from V and 4 bases from J, with 11 bases between. CDR3 length: 15 residues. In DNA, the CDR3 is TGCGCCAGCAGCCAAGGACGGACTCGGTACAATGAGCAGTTCTTC. Amino acid sequence: CASSQGRTRYNEQFF.

The chain joins TRBV6-5 to TRBJ2-7, with D perhaps TRBD1 (6 bases). CDR1 and CDR2 (germline): MNHEY, SVGAGI. V was shortened by 5 bases and J by 9 bases, with 23 bases between the two germline ends. CDR3 length equals 15 residues. The CDR3: CASSREGDTSRGQYF. The CDR3 DNA reads as TGTGCCAGCAGTCGGGAAGGGGACACCTCCCGTGGGCAGTACTTC.

The chain has TRBV30 and TRBJ1-3; TRBD1 aligns across 7 bases. J gave up 3 bases and V 5 bases, and 1 base lay outside the gene matches. The length of the CDR3 is 12 residues. Germline CDR1 and CDR2: GTSNPN and SVGIG (reference sequence). The CDR3 here is CAWGTVGNTIYF. The CDR3 DNA sequence: TGTGCCTGGGGGACAGTTGGAAACACCATATATTTT.

The rearrangement links TRBV5-8 to TRBJ1-4, with TRBD1 matching over 10 bases. Trimming cost V 0 bases and J 7 bases; bases outside gene matches: 0. The germline V gene has CDR1 SGHTS and CDR2 YDEGEE. The CDR3 consists of 14 residues. The CDR3 loop reads CASSLGQGAEKLFF. The CDR3 DNA reads TGTGCCAGCAGCTTGGGACAGGGGGCTGAAAAACTGTTTTTT.

The chain combines TRBV30 with TRBJ2-7; tentative D call: TRBD1 (5 bases). Trimming took 0 bases from V and 6 from J, leaving 12 bases between them. The germline V gene has CDR1 GTSNPN and CDR2 SVGIG (reference sequence). The length of the CDR3 is 13 residues. Here the CDR3 reads CAWSVTGTAEQYF. The CDR3 DNA reads TGTGCCTGGAGTGTAACAGGAACGGCCGAGCAGTACTTC.

The chain carries TRBV30 and TRBJ2-7; 7 bases match TRBD2. This CDR3 comprises 13 residues. The V gene end was trimmed by 3 bases and the J gene end by 7 bases; junction bases not matched to a gene: 9. CDR1 and CDR2 from the germline V gene are GTSNPN and SVGIG (reference sequence). The CDR3 spells CAWSFSRGGEQYF. The CDR3 DNA reads TGTGCCTGGAGCTTCTCTAGGGGAGGGGAGCAGTACTTC. The full variable domain, in which reference TRBV30 and TRBJ2-7 provide the parts outside the CDR3, is SQTIHQWPATLVQPVGSPLSLECTVEGTSNPNLYWYRQAAGRGLQLLFYSVGIGQISSEVPQNLSASRPQDRQFILSSKKLLLSDSGFYLCAWSFSRGGEQYFGPGTRLTVT.